This TCR beta chain is drawn from a study of beta chain features in type 1 diabetes. Germline V gene lookup returns CDR1 KGHSH and CDR2 LQKENI. V was shortened by 3 bases and J by 4 bases, with 21 bases between the two germline ends. This CDR3 is 17 amino acids long. cDNA synthesis used the whole RNA isolate, giving expressed TCRB sequences. Assay: immunoSEQ multiplex PCR; the TCRdb copy retains only in-frame clones and omits some. The sample has 200,000 to 250,000 clones; roughly 10% are singletons. V usage is TRBV18 and J usage is TRBJ1-2; D is undetermined. The receptor was derived from a man younger than 30 in good health. The sequenced sample consisted of central memory CD4+ T cells from blood. CDR3 in DNA: TGTGCCAGCTCACCTCAATCCCCGGTTTCCGACCTCTATGGCTACACCTTC. Protein: CASSPQSPVSDLYGYTF.